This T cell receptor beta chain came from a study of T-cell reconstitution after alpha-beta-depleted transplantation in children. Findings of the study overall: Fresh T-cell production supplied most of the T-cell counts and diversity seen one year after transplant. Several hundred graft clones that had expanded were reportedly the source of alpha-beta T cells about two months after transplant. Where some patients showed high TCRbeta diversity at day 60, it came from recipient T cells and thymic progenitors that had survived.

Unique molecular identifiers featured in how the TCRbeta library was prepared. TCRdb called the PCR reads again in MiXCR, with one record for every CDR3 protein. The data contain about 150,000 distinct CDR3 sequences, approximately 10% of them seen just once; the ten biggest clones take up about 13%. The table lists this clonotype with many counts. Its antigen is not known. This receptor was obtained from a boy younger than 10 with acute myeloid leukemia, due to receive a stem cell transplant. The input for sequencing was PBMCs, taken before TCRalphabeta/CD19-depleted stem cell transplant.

This CDR3 reads CSVEGSIEQFF. CDR3 nucleotides: TGCAGCGTTGAGGGGAGCATAGAGCAGTTCTTC. The rearrangement joins TRBV29-1 to TRBJ2-1, with D maybe TRBD2 (5 bases). CDR1 is SQVTM and CDR2 is ANQGSEA in the germline V gene. This CDR3 has 11 amino acids. The V end lost 3 bases, the J end lost 10 bases, and 10 bases lay between the germline ends.